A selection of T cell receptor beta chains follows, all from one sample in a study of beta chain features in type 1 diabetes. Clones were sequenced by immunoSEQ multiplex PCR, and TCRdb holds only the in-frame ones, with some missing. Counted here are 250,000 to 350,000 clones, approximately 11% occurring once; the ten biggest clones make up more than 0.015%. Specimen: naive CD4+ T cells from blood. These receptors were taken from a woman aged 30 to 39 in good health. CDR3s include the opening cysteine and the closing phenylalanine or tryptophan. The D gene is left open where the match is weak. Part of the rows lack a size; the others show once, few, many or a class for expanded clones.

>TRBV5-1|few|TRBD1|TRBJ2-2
CASRLTGYTGELFF
TGCGCCAGCAGGTTGACAGGGTACACCGGGGAGCTGTTTTTT
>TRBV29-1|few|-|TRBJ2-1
CSVEGLVGNEQFF
TGCAGCGTTGAAGGGCTAGTCGGCAATGAGCAGTTCTTC
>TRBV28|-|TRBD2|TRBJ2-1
CASSLTGLAGEYEQFF
TGTGCCAGCAGTTTGACTGGACTAGCGGGAGAGTATGAGCAGTTCTTC
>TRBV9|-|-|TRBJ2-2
CASSPYGVGGSGELFF
TGTGCCAGCAGCCCCTACGGGGTCGGCGGGTCCGGGGAGCTGTTTTTT
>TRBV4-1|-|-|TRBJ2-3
CASSQGGGTDTQYF
TGTGCCAGCAGCCAAGGGGGGGGCACAGATACGCAGTATTTT
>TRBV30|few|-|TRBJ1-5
CAWSMGSNSNQPQHF
TGTGCCTGGAGCATGGGCAGCAATAGCAATCAGCCCCAGCATTTT
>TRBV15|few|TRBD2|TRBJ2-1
CATSRSAGTSGSSYNEQFF
TGTGCCACCAGCAGATCAGCCGGGACTAGCGGGAGCTCCTACAATGAGCAGTTCTTC
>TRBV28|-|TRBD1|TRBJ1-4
CASSIRGLGEKLFF
TGTGCCAGCAGTATCAGGGGGCTTGGTGAAAAACTGTTTTTT
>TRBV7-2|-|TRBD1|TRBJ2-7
CATIPRQGAWEQYF
TGTGCCACCATTCCGCGGCAGGGGGCGTGGGAGCAGTACTTC
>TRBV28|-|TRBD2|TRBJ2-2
CASRQGGTGELFF
TGTGCCAGCAGGCAGGGAGGGACCGGGGAGCTGTTTTTT
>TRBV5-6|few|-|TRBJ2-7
CASSTPGSYEQYF
TGTGCCAGCAGCACTCCGGGGTCCTACGAGCAGTACTTC
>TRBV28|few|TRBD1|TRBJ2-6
CASGRDRGSGANVLTF
TGTGCCAGCGGCCGGGACAGGGGGTCTGGGGCCAACGTCCTGACTTTC
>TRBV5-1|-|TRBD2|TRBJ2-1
CASSSTSGRRHNEQFF
TGCGCCAGCAGCAGTACGAGCGGGAGGCGCCACAATGAGCAGTTCTTC
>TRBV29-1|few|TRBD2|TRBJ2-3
CSVEDSIQGLAYEDTQYF
TGCAGCGTTGAAGATAGTATTCAGGGACTAGCGTATGAAGATACGCAGTATTTT
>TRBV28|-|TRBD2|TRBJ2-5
CASSTAARSGRKETQYF
TGTGCCAGCAGTACGGCGGCCAGGAGCGGGAGAAAGGAGACCCAGTACTTC
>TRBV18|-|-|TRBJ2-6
CASSRKITGSSGANVLTF
TGTGCCAGCTCACGCAAAATAACAGGGAGCTCTGGGGCCAACGTCCTGACTTTC
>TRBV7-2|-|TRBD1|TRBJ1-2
CASSFRQGDGYTF
TGTGCCAGCAGCTTTCGACAGGGGGATGGCTACACCTTC
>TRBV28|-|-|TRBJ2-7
CASSPPPTGIYEQYF
TGTGCCAGCAGTCCCCCCCCGACTGGAATCTACGAGCAGTACTTC
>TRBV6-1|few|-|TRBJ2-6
CASSDMGANVLTF
TGTGCCAGCAGTGATATGGGGGCCAACGTCCTGACTTTC
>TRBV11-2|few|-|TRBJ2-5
CASSRPGLQLETQYF
TGTGCCAGCAGTCGGCCGGGACTCCAACTAGAGACCCAGTACTTC
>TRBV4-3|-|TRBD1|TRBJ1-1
CASSPGQDPTIYTEAFF
TGCGCCAGCAGCCCGGGACAGGACCCGACTATCTACACTGAAGCTTTCTTT
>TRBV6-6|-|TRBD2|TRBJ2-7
CASRSGASGAYEQYF
TGTGCCAGCAGGTCCGGGGCTAGCGGAGCCTACGAGCAGTACTTC
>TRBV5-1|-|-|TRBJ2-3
CASRSGASTDTQYF
TGCGCCAGCAGATCGGGTGCTAGCACAGATACGCAGTATTTT
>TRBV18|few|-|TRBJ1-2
CASSPSGQLYGYTF
TGTGCCAGCTCACCCTCCGGACAGCTCTATGGCTACACCTTC
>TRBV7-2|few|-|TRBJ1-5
CASSFVDSNQPQHF
TGTGCCAGCAGCTTTGTAGATAGCAATCAGCCCCAGCATTTT
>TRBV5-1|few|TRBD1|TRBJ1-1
CASSMTGEGTEAFF
TGCGCCAGCAGCATGACAGGGGAAGGTACTGAAGCTTTCTTT
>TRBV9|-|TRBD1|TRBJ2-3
CASSVVGTGSTDTQYF
TGTGCCAGCAGCGTAGTTGGGACAGGAAGCACAGATACGCAGTATTTT
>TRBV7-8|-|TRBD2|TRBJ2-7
CASSSVLAGLTYEQYF
TGTGCCAGCAGCTCAGTTCTAGCGGGCCTCACCTACGAGCAGTACTTC
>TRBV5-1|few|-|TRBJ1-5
CASSLAGGAAQPQHF
TGCGCCAGCAGCCTGGCGGGTGGGGCCGCTCAGCCCCAGCATTTT
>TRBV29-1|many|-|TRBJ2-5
CSVKRGETQYF
TGCAGCGTTAAACGAGGGGAGACCCAGTACTTC
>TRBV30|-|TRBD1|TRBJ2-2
CALGQGMLVGELFF
TGTGCCTTGGGACAGGGGATGCTGGTCGGGGAGCTGTTTTTT
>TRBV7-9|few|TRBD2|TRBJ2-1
CASSLVRLAGVRHEQFF
TGTGCCAGCAGCTTAGTCCGACTAGCGGGAGTAAGGCATGAGCAGTTCTTC
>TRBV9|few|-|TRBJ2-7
CASSRGAPTYEQYF
TGTGCCAGCAGCCGGGGGGCACCTACCTACGAGCAGTACTTC
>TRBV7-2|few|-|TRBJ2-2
CASNLDSSYTGELFF
TGTGCCAGCAACCTAGACAGCTCGTACACCGGGGAGCTGTTTTTT
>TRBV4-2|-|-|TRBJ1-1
CASSQDRGITNTEAFF
TGTGCCAGCAGCCAAGATAGAGGGATTACGAACACTGAAGCTTTCTTT
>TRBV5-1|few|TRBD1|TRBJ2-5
CASSLNAGGEETQYF
TGCGCCAGCAGCCTCAATGCAGGGGGCGAGGAGACCCAGTACTTC
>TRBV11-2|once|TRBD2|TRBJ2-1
CASSFLAGVANEQFF
TGTGCCAGCAGCTTTTTAGCGGGAGTTGCCAATGAGCAGTTCTTC
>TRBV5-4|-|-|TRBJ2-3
CASSLAGTGGAYTDTQYF
TGTGCCAGCAGCTTGGCCGGGACGGGGGGCGCCTACACAGATACGCAGTATTTT
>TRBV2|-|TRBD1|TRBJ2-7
CASSGQGATYEQYF
TGTGCCAGCAGCGGACAGGGCGCAACCTACGAGCAGTACTTC
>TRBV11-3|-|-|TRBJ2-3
CASSFGGGGADTQYF
TGTGCCAGCAGCTTCGGTGGAGGGGGGGCAGATACGCAGTATTTT
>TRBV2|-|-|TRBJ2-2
CASSESINTGELFF
TGTGCCAGCAGTGAAAGCATCAACACCGGGGAGCTGTTTTTT
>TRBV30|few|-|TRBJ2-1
CAWTLNREQFF
TGTGCCTGGACCCTCAACCGGGAGCAGTTCTTC
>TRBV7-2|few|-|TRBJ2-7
CASSLRRGYEQYF
TGTGCCAGCAGCTTACGGCGGGGCTACGAGCAGTACTTC
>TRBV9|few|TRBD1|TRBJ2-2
CASSAPGQPDGELFF
TGTGCCAGCAGCGCTCCGGGACAGCCCGACGGGGAGCTGTTTTTT
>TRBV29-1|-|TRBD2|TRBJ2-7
CSARTSGRDEQYF
TGCAGCGCCCGGACTAGCGGGAGGGACGAGCAGTACTTC